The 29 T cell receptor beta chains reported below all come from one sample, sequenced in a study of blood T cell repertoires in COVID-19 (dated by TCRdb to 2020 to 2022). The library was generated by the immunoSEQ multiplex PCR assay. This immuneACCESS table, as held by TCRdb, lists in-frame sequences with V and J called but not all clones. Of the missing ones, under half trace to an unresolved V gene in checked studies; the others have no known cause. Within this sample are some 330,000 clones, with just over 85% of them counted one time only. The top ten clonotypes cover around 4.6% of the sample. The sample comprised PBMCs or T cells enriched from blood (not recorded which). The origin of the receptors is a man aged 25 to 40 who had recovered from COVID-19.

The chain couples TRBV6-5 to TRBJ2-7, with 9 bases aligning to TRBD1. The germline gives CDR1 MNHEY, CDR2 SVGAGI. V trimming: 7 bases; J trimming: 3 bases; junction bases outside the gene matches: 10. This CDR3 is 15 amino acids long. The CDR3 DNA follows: TGTGCCAGCATGAACCGACAGGGGGGAGTCTACGAGCAGTACTTC. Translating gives CASMNRQGGVYEQYF.

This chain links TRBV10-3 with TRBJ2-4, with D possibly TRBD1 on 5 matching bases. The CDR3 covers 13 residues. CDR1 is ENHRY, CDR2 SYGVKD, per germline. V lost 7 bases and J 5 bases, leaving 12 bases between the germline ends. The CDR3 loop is CAIKDSSQNIQYF. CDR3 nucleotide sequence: TGTGCCATCAAAGACAGTAGCCAAAACATTCAGTACTTC.

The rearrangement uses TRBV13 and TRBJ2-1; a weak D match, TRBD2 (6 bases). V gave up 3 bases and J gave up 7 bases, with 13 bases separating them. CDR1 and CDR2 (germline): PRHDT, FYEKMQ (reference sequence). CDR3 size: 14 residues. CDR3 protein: CASSLTGVKNEQFF. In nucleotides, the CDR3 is TGTGCCAGCAGCTTGACGGGGGTAAAGAATGAGCAGTTCTTC. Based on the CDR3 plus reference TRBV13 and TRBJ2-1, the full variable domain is AAGVIQSPRHLIKEKRETATLKCYPIPRHDTVYWYQQGPGQDPQFLISFYEKMQSDKGSIPDRFSAQQFSDYHSELNMSSLELGDSALYFCASSLTGVKNEQFFGPGTRLTVL.

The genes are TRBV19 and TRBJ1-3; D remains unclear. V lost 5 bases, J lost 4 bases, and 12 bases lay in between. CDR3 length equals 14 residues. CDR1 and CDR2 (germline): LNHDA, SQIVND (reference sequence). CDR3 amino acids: CASSFGLAGNTIYF. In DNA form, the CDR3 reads TGTGCCAGTAGTTTTGGACTTGCCGGAAACACCATATATTTT.

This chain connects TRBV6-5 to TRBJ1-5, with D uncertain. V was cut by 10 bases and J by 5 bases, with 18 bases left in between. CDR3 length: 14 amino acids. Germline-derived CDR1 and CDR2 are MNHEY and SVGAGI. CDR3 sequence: CATSLDLGYQPQHF. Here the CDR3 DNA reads TGTGCCACCTCACTAGACCTCGGATATCAGCCCCAGCATTTT.

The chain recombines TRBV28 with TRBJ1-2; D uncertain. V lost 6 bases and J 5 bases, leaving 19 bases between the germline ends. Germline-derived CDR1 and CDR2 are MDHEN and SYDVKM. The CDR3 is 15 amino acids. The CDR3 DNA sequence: TGTGCCAGCAGGTATTTCGAGAGGGCCGTGTATGGCTACACCTTC. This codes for CASRYFERAVYGYTF.

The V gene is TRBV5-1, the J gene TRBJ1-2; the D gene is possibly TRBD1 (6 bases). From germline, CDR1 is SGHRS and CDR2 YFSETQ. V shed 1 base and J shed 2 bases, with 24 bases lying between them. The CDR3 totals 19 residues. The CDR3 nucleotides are TGCGCCAGCAGCTTGAATCGGCAGGGGCGCGATTTATTAAACTATGGCTACACCTTC. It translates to CASSLNRQGRDLLNYGYTF.

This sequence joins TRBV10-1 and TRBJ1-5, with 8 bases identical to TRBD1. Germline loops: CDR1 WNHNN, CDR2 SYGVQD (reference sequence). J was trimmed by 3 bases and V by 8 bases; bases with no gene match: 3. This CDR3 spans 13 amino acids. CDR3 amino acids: CASSGGTNQPQHF. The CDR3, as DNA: TGCGCCAGCTCAGGGGGCACCAATCAGCCCCAGCATTTT.

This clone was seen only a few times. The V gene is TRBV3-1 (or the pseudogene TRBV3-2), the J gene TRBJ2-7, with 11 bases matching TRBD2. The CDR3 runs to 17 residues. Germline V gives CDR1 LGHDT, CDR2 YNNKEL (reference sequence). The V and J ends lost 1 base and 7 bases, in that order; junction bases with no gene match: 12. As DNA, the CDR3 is TGTGCCAGCAGCCAAGCTAGCGGGGGGCCCCGAGGGGGGGAGCAGTACTTC. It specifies CASSQASGGPRGGEQYF.

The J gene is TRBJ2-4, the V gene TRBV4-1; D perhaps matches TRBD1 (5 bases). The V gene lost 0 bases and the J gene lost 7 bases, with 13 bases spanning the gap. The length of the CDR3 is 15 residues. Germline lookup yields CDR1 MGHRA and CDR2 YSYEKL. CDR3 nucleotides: TGCGCCAGCAGCCAAGATAAGGGGTACGACAACATTCAGTACTTC. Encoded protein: CASSQDKGYDNIQYF.

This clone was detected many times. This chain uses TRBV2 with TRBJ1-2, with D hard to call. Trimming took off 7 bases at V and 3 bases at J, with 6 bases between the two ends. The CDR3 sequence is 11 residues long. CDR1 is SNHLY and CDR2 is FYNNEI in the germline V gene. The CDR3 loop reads CASMADYGYTF. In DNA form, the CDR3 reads TGTGCCAGCATGGCAGACTATGGCTACACCTTC. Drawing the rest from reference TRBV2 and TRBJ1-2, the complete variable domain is EPEVTQTPSHQVTQMGQEVILRCVPISNHLYFYWYRQILGQKVEFLVSFYNNEISEKSEIFDDQFSVERPDGSNFTLKIRSTKLEDSAMYFCASMADYGYTFGSGTRLTVV.

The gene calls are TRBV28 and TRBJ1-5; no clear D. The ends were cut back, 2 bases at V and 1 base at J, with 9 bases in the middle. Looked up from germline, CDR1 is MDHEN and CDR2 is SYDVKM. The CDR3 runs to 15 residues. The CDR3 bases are TGTGCCAGCAGTTTAATCGGGAAGAGCAATCAGCCCCAGCATTTT. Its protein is CASSLIGKSNQPQHF.

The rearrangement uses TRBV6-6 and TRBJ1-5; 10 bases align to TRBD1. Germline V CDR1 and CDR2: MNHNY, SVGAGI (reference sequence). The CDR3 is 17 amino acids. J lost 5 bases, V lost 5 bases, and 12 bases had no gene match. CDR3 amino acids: CASSQYGTGAAHQPQHF. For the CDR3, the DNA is TGTGCCAGCAGTCAATATGGGACAGGGGCGGCCCATCAGCCCCAGCATTTT.

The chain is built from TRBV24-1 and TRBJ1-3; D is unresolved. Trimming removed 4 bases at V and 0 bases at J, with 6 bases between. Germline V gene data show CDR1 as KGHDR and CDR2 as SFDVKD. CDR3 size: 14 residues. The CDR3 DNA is TGTGCCACCAGTGAACCGAGCTCTGGAAACACCATATATTTT. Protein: CATSEPSSGNTIYF.

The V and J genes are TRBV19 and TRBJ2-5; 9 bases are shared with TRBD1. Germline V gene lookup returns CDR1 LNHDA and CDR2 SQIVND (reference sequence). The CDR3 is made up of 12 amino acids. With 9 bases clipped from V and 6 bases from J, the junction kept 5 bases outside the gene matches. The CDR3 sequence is CASGTGWKTQYF. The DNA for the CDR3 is TGTGCCAGCGGGACAGGGTGGAAGACCCAGTACTTC.

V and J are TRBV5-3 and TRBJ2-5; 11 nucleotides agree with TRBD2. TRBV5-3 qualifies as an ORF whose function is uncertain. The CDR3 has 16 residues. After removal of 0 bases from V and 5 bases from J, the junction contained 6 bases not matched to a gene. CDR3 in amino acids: CARSLAASGGMETQYF. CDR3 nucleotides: TGTGCCAGAAGCTTGGCGGCTAGCGGGGGGATGGAGACCCAGTACTTC.

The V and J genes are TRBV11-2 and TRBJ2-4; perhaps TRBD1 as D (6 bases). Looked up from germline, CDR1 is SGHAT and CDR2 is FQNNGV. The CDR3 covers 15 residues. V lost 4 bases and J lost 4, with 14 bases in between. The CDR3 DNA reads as TGTGCCAGCAGCTCATGGGACAATTCAAAAAACATTCAGTACTTC. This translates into CASSSWDNSKNIQYF.

This CDR3 is CASSEGIPGQRNTIYF. The CDR3 DNA reads as TGTGCCAGCAGTGAAGGAATACCGGGACAAAGAAACACCATATATTTT. The genes are TRBV6-1 and TRBJ1-3, with a tentative D call TRBD1 (6 bases). The germline CDR1 and CDR2 sequences are MNHNS and SASEGT. V was trimmed by 1 base and J by 5 bases, leaving 15 bases between them. This CDR3 contains 16 residues.

CDR3 region: CASSRALSNSPLHF. CDR3 bases: TGTGCCAGCAGCCGAGCCTTATCGAATTCACCCCTCCACTTT. J is TRBJ1-6 and V is TRBV6-2 or TRBV6-3; no clear D gene. Per the germline V gene, CDR1 is MNHEY and CDR2 is SVGEGT. The CDR3 has 14 amino acids. The ends were cut back, 6 bases at V and 7 bases at J, with 13 bases in the middle.

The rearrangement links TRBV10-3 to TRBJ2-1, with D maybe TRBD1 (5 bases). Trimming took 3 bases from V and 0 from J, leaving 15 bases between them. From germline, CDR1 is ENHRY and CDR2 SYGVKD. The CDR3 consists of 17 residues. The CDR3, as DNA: TGTGCCATCAGTGAATTCCAGGGCGACAGCTCCTACAATGAGCAGTTCTTC. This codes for CAISEFQGDSSYNEQFF.

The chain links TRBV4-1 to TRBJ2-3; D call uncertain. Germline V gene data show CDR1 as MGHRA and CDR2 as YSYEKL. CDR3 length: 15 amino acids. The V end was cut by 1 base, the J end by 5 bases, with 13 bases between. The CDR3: CASSQVLMGEDTQYF. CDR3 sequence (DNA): TGCGCCAGCAGCCAAGTTCTTATGGGCGAAGATACGCAGTATTTT.

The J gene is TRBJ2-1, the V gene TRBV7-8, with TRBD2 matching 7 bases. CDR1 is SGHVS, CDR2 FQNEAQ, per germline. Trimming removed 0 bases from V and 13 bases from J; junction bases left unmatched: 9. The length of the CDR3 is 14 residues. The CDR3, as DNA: TGTGCCAGCAGCTTAGCTGTTTTTGGGGGGGACCAGTTCTTC. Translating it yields CASSLAVFGGDQFF.

CDR3: CASSLAGATDTQYF. In nucleotides, the CDR3 is TGTGCCAGCAGCCTAGCAGGGGCTACAGATACGCAGTATTTT. The genes are TRBV3-1 (or the pseudogene TRBV3-2) and TRBJ2-3; D possibly corresponds to TRBD1 (6 bases). In germline, CDR1 is LGHDT, CDR2 YNNKEL (reference sequence). V lost 4 bases and J lost 3, with 11 bases in between. This CDR3 has 14 amino acids.

The CDR3 DNA reads TGTGCCAGCAGTCCTGGGGGGGGGACTAATGAAAAACTGTTTTTT. Translated: CASSPGGGTNEKLFF. The chain has TRBV28 and TRBJ1-4; possibly TRBD1 for D (5 bases). Trimming stripped 5 bases from V and 2 bases from J, with 12 bases between. This CDR3 is 15 amino acids long. Germline assignment: CDR1 MDHEN and CDR2 SYDVKM.

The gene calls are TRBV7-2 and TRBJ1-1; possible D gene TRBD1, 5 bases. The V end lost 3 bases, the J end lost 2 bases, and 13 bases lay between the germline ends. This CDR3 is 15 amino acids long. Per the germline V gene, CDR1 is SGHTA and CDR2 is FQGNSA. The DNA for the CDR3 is TGTGCCAGCAGCTTGACAGCTTTAGCTAACACTGAAGCTTTCTTT. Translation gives CASSLTALANTEAFF.

The CDR3 loop reads CASSLRRDNQPQHF. For the CDR3, the DNA is TGTGCCAGTAGTCTGAGACGGGACAATCAGCCCCAGCATTTT. This chain joins TRBV19 and TRBJ1-5; D gene uncertain. The CDR3 length is 14 residues. V shed 5 bases and J shed 3 bases, with 11 bases lying between them. Germline V gene sequence: CDR1 LNHDA, CDR2 SQIVND (reference sequence).

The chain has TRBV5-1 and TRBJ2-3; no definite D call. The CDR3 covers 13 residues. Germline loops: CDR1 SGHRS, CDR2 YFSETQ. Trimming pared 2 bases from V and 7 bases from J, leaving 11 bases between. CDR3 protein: CASSFQTVNTQYF. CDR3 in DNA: TGCGCCAGCAGCTTCCAGACTGTCAATACGCAGTATTTT.

Here the CDR3 reads CASSLVGGTGAFF. DNA of the CDR3: TGTGCCAGCAGCTTAGTTGGCGGGACCGGCGCTTTCTTT. The J gene is TRBJ1-1, the V gene TRBV11-1, with D tentatively TRBD1 (5 bases). V lost 1 base and J 11 bases, leaving 14 bases between the germline ends. CDR3 length: 13 residues. Looked up from germline, CDR1 is SGHAT and CDR2 is FQDESV (reference sequence).

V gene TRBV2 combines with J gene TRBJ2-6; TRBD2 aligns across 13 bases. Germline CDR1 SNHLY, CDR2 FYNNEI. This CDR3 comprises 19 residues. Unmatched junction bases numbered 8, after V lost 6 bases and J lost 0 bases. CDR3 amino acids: CASSRLAGGVSSGANVLTF. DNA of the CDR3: TGTGCCAGCAGCAGACTAGCGGGGGGTGTGAGCTCTGGGGCCAACGTCCTGACTTTC.